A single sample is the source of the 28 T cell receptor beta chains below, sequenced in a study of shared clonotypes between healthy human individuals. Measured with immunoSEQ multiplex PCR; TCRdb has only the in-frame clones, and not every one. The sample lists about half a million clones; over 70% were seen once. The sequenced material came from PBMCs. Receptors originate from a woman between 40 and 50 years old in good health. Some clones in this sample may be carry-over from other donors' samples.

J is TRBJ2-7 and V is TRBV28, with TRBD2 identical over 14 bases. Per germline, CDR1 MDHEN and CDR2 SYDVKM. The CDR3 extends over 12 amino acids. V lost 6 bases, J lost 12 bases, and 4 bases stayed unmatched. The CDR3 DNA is TGTGCCAGCAGCCCCGGGACTAGCGGGAGGTACTTC. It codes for CASSPGTSGRYF.

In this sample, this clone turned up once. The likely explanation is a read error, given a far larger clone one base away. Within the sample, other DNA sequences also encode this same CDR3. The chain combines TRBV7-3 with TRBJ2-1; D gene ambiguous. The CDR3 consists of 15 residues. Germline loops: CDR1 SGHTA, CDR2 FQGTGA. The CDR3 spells CASSLVPEAYNEQFF. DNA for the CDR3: TGTGCTAGCAGCTTAGTTCCAGAGGCCTACAATGAGCAGTTCTTC.

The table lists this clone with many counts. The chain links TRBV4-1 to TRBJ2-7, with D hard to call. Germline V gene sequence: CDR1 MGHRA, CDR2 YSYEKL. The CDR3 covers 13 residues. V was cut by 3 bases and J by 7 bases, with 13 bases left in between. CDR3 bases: TGCGCCAGCAGCCAGCTAGACCCAATAGAGCAGTACTTC. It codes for CASSQLDPIEQYF.

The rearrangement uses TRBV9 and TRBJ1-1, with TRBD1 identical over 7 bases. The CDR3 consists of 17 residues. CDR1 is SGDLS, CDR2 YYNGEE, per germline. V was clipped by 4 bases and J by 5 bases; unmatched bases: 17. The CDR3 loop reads CASSPKPVGTVRTEAFF. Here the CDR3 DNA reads TGTGCCAGCAGCCCAAAACCGGTCGGGACAGTCAGAACTGAAGCTTTCTTT.

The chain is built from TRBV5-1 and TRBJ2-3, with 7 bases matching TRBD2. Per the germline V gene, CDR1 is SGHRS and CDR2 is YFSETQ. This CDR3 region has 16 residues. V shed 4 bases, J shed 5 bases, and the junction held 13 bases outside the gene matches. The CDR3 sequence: CASSQGQGGSRDTQYF. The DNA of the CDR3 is TGCGCCAGCAGCCAGGGCCAGGGCGGGAGTAGAGATACGCAGTATTTT. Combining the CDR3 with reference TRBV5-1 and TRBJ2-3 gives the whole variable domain KAGVTQTPRYLIKTRGQQVTLSCSPISGHRSVSWYQQTPGQGLQFLFEYFSETQRNKGNFPGRFSGRQFSNSRSEMNVSTLELGDSALYLCASSQGQGGSRDTQYFGPGTRLTVL.

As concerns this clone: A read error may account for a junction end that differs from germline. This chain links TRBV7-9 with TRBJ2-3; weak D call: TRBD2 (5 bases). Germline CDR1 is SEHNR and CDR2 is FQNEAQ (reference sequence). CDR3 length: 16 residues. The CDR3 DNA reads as TGTGCCGGCAGCTTAGTATTTGGACTTCCTACAGATACGCAGTATTTT. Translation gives CAGSLVFGLPTDTQYF.

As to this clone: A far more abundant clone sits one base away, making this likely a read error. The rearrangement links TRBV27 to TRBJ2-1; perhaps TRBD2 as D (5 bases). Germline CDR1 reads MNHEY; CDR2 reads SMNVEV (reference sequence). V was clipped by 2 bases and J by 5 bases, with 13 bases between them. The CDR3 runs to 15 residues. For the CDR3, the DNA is TGTGCCAGCAGTTTAGGGCCGTCGCGGGACAATGAGCAGTTCTTC. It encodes CASSLGPSRDNEQFF.

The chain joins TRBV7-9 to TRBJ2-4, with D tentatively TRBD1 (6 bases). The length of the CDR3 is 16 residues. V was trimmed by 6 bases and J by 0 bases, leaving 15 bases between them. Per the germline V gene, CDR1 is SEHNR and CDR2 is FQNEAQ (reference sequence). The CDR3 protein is CASSLQGRLAKNIQYF. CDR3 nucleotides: TGTGCCAGCAGTCTACAGGGAAGACTAGCCAAAAACATTCAGTACTTC.

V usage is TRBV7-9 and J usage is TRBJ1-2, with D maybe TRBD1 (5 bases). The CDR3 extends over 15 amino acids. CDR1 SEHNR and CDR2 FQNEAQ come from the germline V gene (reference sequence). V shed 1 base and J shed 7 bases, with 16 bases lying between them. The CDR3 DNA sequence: TGTGCCAGCAGCTTAGATGGTAGCAGGGTAGGTGGCTACACCTTC. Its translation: CASSLDGSRVGGYTF.

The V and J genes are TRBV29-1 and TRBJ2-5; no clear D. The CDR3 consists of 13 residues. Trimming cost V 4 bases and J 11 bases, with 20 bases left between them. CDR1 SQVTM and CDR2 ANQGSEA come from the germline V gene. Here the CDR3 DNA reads TGCAGCGTTGTGGTGGGGATGGGCTCCGGGCAGTACTTC. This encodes CSVVVGMGSGQYF.

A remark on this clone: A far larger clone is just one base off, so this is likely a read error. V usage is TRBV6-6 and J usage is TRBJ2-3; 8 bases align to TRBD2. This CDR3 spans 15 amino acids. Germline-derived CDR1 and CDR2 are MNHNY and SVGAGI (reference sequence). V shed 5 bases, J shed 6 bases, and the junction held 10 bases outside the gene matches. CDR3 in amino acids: CASSIAQPGGDTQYF. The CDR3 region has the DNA TGTGCCAGCAGTATAGCGCAACCGGGGGGGGATACGCAGTATTTT.

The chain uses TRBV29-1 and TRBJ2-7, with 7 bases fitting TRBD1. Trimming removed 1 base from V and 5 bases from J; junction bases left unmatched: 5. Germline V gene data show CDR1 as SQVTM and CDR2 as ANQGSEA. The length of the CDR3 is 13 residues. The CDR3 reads CSVEGQGVDEQYF. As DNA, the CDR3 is TGCAGCGTTGAAGGCCAGGGGGTTGACGAGCAGTACTTC.

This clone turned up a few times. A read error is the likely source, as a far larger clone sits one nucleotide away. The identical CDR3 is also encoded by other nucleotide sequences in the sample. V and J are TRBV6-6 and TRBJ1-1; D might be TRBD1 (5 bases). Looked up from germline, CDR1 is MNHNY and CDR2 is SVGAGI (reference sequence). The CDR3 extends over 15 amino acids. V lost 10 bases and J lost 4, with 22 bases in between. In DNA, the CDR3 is TGTGCCACCCACCCTAGTCCAGGGCTTGGCACTGAAGCTTTCTTT. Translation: CATHPSPGLGTEAFF.

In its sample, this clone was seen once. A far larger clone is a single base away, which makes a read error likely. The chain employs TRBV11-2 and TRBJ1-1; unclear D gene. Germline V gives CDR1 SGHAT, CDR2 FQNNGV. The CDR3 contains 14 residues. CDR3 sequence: CASSLAGVHTEALF. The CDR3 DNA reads TGTGCCAGCAGCTTAGCCGGGGTTCACACTGAAGCTTTATTT.

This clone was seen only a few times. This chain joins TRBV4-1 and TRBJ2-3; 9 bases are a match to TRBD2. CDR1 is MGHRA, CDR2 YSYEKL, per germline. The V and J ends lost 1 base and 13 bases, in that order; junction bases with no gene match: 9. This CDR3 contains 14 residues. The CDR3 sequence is CASSQARGGRAKYF. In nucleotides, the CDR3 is TGCGCCAGCAGCCAAGCCCGGGGCGGGAGGGCCAAGTATTTT.

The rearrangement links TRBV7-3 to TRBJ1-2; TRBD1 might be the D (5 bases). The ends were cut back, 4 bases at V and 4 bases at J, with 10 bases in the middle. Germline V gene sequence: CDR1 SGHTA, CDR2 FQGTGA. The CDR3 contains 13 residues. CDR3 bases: TGTGCCAGCAGCTCCTCGACAGCCTATGGCTACACCTTC. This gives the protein CASSSSTAYGYTF.

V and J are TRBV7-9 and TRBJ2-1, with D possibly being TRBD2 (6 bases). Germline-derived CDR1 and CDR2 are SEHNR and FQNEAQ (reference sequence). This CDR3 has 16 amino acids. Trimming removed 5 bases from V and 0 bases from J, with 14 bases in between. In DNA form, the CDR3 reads TGTGCCAGCAGCAAGAGGGACTCCAACTCCTACAATGAGCAGTTCTTC. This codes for CASSKRDSNSYNEQFF.

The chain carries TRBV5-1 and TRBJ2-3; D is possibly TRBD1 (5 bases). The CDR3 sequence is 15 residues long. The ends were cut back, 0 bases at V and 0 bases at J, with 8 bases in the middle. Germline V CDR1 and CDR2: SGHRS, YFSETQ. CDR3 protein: CASSLAWGSTDTQYF. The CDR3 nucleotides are TGCGCCAGCAGCTTGGCCTGGGGCAGCACAGATACGCAGTATTTT.

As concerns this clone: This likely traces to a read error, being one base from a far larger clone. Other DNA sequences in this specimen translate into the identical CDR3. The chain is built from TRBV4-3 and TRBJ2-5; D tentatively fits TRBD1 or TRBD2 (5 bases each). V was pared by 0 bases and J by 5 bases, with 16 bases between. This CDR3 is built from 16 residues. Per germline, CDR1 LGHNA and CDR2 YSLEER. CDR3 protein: CASSQEAGTGGETQYF. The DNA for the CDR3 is TGCGCCAGCAGCCAAGAAGCCGGGACGGGCGGTGAGACCCAGTACTTC.

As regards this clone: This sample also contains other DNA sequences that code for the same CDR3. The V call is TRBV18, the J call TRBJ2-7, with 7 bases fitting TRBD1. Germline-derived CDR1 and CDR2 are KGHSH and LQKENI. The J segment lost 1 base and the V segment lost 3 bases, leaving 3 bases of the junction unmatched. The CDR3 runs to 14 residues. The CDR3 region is CASSPRDSSYEQYF. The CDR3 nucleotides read TGTGCCAGCTCACCCCGGGACAGTTCCTACGAGCAGTACTTC.

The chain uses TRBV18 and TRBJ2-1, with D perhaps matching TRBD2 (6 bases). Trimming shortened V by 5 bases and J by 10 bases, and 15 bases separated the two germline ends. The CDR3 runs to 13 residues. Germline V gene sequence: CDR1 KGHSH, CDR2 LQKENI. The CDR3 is CASSSEGFREQFF. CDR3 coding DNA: TGTGCCAGCTCATCGGAGGGTTTCCGGGAGCAGTTCTTC.

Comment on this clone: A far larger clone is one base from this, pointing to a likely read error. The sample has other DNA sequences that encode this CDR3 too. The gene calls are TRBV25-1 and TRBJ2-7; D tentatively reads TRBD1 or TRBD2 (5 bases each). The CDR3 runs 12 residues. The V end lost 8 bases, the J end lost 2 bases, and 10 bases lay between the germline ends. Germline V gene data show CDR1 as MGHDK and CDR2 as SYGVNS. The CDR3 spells CASGTGTYEQYF. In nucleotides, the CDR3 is TGTGCCAGCGGGACGGGGACCTACGAGCAGTACTTC.

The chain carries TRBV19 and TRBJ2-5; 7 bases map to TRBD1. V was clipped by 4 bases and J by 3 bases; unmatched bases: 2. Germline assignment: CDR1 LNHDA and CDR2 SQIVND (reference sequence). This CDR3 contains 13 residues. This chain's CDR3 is CASSTDREETQYF. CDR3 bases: TGTGCCAGTAGTACTGACAGGGAAGAGACCCAGTACTTC.

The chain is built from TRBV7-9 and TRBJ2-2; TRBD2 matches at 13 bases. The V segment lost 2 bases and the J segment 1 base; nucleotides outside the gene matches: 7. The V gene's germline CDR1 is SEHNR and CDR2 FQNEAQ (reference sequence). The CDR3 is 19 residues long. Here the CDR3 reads CASSLIPGLAGVNTGELFF. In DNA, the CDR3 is TGTGCCAGCAGCTTAATTCCCGGACTAGCGGGAGTGAACACCGGGGAGCTGTTTTTT.

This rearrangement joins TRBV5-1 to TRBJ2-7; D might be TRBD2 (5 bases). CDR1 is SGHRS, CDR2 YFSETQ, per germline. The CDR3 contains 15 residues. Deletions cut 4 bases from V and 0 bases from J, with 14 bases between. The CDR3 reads CASSPLASSSYEQYF. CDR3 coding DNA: TGCGCCAGCAGCCCCCTAGCTTCCAGCTCCTACGAGCAGTACTTC.

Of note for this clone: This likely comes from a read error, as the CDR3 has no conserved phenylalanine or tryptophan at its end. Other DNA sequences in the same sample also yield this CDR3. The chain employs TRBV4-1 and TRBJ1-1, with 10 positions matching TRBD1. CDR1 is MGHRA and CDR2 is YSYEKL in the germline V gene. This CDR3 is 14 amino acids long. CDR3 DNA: TGTGCCAGCAGCCGGGGACAGGGGAACAATGAAGCTTTCCTT. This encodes CASSRGQGNNEAFL.

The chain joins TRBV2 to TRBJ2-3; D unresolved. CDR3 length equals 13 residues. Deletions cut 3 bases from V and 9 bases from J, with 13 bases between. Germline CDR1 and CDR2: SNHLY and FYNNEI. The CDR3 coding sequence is TGTGCCAGCAGTGAGATCGGTTGGAAAACGCAGTATTTT. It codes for CASSEIGWKTQYF. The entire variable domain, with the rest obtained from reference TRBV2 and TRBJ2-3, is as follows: EPEVTQTPSHQVTQMGQEVILRCVPISNHLYFYWYRQILGQKVEFLVSFYNNEISEKSEIFDDQFSVERPDGSNFTLKIRSTKLEDSAMYFCASSEIGWKTQYFGPGTRLTVL.

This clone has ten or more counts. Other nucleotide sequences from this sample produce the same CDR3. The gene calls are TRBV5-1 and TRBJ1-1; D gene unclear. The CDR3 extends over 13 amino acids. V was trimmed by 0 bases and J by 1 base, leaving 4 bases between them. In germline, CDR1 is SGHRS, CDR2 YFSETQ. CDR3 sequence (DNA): TGCGCCAGCAGCTTGGAGACGAACACTGAAGCTTTCTTT. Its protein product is CASSLETNTEAFF. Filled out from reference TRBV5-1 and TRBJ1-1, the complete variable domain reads KAGVTQTPRYLIKTRGQQVTLSCSPISGHRSVSWYQQTPGQGLQFLFEYFSETQRNKGNFPGRFSGRQFSNSRSEMNVSTLELGDSALYLCASSLETNTEAFFGQGTRLTVV.